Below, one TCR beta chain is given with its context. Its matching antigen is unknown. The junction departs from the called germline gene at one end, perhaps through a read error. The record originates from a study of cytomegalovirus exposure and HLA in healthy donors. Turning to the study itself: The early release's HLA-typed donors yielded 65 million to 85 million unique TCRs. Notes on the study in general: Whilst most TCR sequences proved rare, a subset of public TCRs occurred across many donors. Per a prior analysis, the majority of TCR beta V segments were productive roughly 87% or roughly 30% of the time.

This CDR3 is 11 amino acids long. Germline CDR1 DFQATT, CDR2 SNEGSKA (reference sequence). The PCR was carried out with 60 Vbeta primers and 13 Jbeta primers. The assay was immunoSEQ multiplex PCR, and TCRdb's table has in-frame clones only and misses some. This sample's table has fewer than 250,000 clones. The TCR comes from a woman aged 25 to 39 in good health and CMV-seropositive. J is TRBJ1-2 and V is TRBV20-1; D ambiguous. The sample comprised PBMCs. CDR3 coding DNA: TGCAGTGCTAGAGTCCGCTATGCCTACACCTTC. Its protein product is CSARVRYAYTF.